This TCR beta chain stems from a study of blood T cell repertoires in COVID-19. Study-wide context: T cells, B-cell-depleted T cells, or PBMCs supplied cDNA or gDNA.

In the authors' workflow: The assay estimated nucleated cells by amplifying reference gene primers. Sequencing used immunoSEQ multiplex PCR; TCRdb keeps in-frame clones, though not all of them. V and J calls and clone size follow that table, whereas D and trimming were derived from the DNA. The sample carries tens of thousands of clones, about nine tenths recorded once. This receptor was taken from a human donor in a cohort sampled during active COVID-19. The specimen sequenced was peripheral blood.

The CDR3, as DNA: TGTGCCAGCAGCTCCCTGACTAGCGGGAGGGCCGGGGCCGGGGAGCTGTTTTTT. Encoded protein: CASSSLTSGRAGAGELFF. This rearrangement joins TRBV7-9 to TRBJ2-2; TRBD2 agrees at 14 bases. The germline V gene encodes CDR1 SEHNR and CDR2 FQNEAQ (reference sequence). The J segment lost 6 bases and the V segment lost 4 bases, leaving 10 bases of the junction unmatched. This CDR3 has 18 residues.